Sequencing of this T cell receptor (beta chain) was carried out in a study of shared T cell receptors in the human thymus. CDR3 length equals 18 residues. With V trimmed by 3 bases and J by 7 bases, 20 bases remained unmatched. The germline CDR1 and CDR2 sequences are SGHNT and YYREEE (reference sequence). Only in-frame clones appear in the TCRdb table, and some are missing; sequencing was by immunoSEQ multiplex PCR. The profile shows 500,000 to 850,000 clones, about 87% of them singletons. The data also belong to a second study, concerning human thymus T cells. That work states: Serving as donors were healthy Finnish infants, each of whom was having open corrective surgery for congenital heart defects. Corrective cardiac surgery supplied the resected thymus tissue. Thymic repertoires overlap heavily among unrelated individuals, related research has reported.

This clonotype originated in a boy in the first two years of life with a congenital heart defect. The sequencing input was thymocytes. The rearrangement joins TRBV5-4 to TRBJ2-7, with 9 bases aligning to TRBD1. CDR3 coding DNA: TGTGCCAGCAGCTCGTCCCGGGACAGGGTGGGGAGAACTAAAGAGCAGTACTTC. Residues: CASSSSRDRVGRTKEQYF.